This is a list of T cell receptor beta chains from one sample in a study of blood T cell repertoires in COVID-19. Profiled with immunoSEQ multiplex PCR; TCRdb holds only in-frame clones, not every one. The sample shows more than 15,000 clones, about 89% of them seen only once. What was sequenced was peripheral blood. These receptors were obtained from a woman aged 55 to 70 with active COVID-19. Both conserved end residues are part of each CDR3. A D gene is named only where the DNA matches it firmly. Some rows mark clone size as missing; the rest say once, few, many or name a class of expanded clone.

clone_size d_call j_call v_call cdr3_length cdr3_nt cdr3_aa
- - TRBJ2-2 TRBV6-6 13 TGTGCCAGCAGGGGGGCCGACACCGGGGAGCTGTTTTTT CASRGADTGELFF
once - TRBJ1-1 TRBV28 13 TGTGCCAGCGAGAGGGGGATGAACACTGAAGCTTTCTTT CASERGMNTEAFF
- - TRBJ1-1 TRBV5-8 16 TGTGCCAGCGCCTCGGGGACTTTAACCTTCAACACTGAAGCTTTCTTT CASASGTLTFNTEAFF
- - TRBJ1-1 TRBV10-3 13 TGTGCCATCAGTGACAGGGAGAACACTGAAGCTTTCTTT CAISDRENTEAFF
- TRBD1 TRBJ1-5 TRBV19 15 TGTGCCAGTAGCCTAGGGGACAGCCCTTGGGAAGCCCAGCATTTT CASSLGDSPWEAQHF
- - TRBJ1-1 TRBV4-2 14 TGTGCCAGCAGCCAAGATTTAGAGGTCACTGAAGCTTTCTTT CASSQDLEVTEAFF
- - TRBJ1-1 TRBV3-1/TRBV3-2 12 TGTGCCAGCCGGTCTACGAACACTGAAGCTTTCTTT CASRSTNTEAFF
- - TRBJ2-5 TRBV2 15 TGTGCCAGCAGAAAATACACCGGGTCCCAGGAGACCCAGTACTTC CASRKYTGSQETQYF
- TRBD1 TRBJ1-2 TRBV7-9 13 TGTGCCAGTGACAGGGATAGTAGCTATGGCTACACCTTC CASDRDSSYGYTF
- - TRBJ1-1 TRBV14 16 TGTGCCAGCAGCCGGAGTCAGGGGTATCAGAACACTGAAGCTTTCTTT CASSRSQGYQNTEAFF
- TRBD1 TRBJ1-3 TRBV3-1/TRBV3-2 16 TGTGCCAGCAGCCGACGGGGACAGGGGATAGGGAACACCATATATTTT CASSRRGQGIGNTIYF
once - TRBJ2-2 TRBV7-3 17 TGTGCCAGCAGAGTGGGATCAGGGGCCACGAACACCGGGGAGCTGTTTTTT CASRVGSGATNTGELFF
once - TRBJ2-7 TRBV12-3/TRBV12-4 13 TGTGCCAGCAGTTTGGGCATCTCCTACGAGCAGTACTTC CASSLGISYEQYF
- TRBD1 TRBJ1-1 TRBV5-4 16 TGTGCCAGCAGCTTACCGACAGGGAGGTTGGGCACTGAAGCTTTCTTT CASSLPTGRLGTEAFF
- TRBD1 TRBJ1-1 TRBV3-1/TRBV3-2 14 TGTGCCAGCAGCCAACCAGGGGGCATGGCTGAAGCTTTCTTT CASSQPGGMAEAFF
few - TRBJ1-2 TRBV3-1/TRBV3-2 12 TGTGCCAGCAGCCATGGACAGTATGGCTACACCTTC CASSHGQYGYTF
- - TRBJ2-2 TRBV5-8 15 TGTGCCAGCAGCTTGCGGACAGTCAGGGCCGGGGAGCTGTTTTTT CASSLRTVRAGELFF
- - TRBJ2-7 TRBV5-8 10 TGTGCCAGCAGCTTATTCTTCATGGCCTTC CASSLFFMAF
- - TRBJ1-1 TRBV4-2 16 TGTGCCAGCAGCCAAGATTTTATAGGGGCGAACACTGAAGCTTTCTTT CASSQDFIGANTEAFF
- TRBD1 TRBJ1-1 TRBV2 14 TGTGCCAGCAAGGGGACAGGGGGCGTCACTGAAGCTTTCTTT CASKGTGGVTEAFF
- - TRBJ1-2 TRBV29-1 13 TGCAGCGTTGACACAGGGTGGGGCGGAGGCTACACCTTC CSVDTGWGGGYTF
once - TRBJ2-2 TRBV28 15 TGTGCCAGCACTGAGAGGGGGGGGCTCACCGGGGAGCTGTTTTTT CASTERGGLTGELFF
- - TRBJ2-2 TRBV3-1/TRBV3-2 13 TGTGCCAGCAGCCACCTCAACACCGGGGAGCTGTTTTTT CASSHLNTGELFF
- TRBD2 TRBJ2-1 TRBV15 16 TGTGCCACCAGCCGAGATTGGCTAGCGGGGGGGAATGAGCAGTTCTTC CATSRDWLAGGNEQFF
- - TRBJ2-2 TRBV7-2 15 TGTGCCAGCAGCTTACGCTCTAGGAACACCGGGGAGCTGTTTTTT CASSLRSRNTGELFF
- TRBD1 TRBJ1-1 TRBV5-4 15 TGTGCCAGCAGCCCGGGACAGGGGGGGAACACTGAAGCTTTCTTT CASSPGQGGNTEAFF
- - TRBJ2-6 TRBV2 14 TGTGCCAGCAGTGTCAACTCTGGGGCCAACGTCCTGACTTTC CASSVNSGANVLTF
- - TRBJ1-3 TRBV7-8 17 TGTGCCAGCAGCGCGCGACAGGTCCCTCTCTCTGGAAACACCATATATTTT CASSARQVPLSGNTIYF
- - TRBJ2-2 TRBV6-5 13 TGTGCCAGCAGCGCACCCGGGACAGGGGAGCTGTTTTTT CASSAPGTGELFF
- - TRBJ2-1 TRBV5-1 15 TGCGCCAGCAGCTCGGAGGGTGGGTCCTACAATGAGCAGTTCTTC CASSSEGGSYNEQFF
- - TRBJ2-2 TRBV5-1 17 TGCGCCAGCAGCTTGACTAGTCAGGACCCGAGTACCGGGGAGCTGTTTTTT CASSLTSQDPSTGELFF
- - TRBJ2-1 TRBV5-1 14 TGCGCCAGCAGCTTGGTCGGAGGGATCCATGAGCAGTTCTTC CASSLVGGIHEQFF
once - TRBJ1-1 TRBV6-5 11 TGTGCCAGCAGCAGTGGCGGGAAAGCTTTCTTT CASSSGGKAFF
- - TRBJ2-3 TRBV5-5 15 TGTGCCAGCACCATTTATGGGGGGGCAAAGGATACGCAGTATTTT CASTIYGGAKDTQYF
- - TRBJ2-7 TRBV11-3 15 TGTGCCAGCAGCTTAGGGGGGCGACAGCTCAACGAGCAGTACTTC CASSLGGRQLNEQYF
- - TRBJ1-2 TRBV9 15 TGTGCCAGCAGCGCTTTTGGGGGGATCAACTATGGCTACACCTTC CASSAFGGINYGYTF
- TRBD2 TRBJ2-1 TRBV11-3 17 TGTGCCAGCAGCTTAGATCTTGCGGGCGGGGGGGCTCCTGAGCAGTTCTTC CASSLDLAGGGAPEQFF
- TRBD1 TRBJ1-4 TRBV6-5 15 TGTGCCAGCAGTTACTCGGGACAGGGTGGTGAAAAACTGTTTTTT CASSYSGQGGEKLFF
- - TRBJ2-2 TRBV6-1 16 TGTGCCAGCAGTGAAGCCCCAGGGGTGGTCACCGGGGAGCTGTTTTTT CASSEAPGVVTGELFF
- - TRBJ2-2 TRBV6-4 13 TGTGCCAGCAGTGACGGAGGAGCCGGGGAGCTGTTTTTT CASSDGGAGELFF
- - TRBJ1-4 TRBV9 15 TGTGCCAGCAGCCCCACTGAAGGGGTTTATGAAAAACTGTTTTTT CASSPTEGVYEKLFF